These T cell receptor beta chains were read from a single sample in a study of OX40 agonist ivuxolimab in advanced cancers. The table came from immunoSEQ multiplex PCR; TCRdb's copy has only in-frame clones and leaves some out. The data hold tens of thousands of clones, with 90% to 95% observed a single time. This material consisted of CD4+ or CD8+ T cells sorted from blood, taken in a trial of the OX40 agonist ivuxolimab. All receptors derive from an adult with an advanced solid tumor such as melanoma, head and neck, liver or kidney cancer. Each CDR3 is given with its conserved first and last residue.

J | length | V | CDR3
TRBJ2-5 | 13 | TRBV2 | CASSLQREETQYF
TRBJ2-1 | 15 | TRBV5-1 | CASSFAGNSYNEQFF
TRBJ2-3 | 16 | TRBV7-8 | CASSPLAGSSTDTQYF
TRBJ2-2 | 14 | TRBV28 | CATRGQGNTGELFF
TRBJ1-1 | 15 | TRBV5-1 | CASSLGWELGTEAFF
TRBJ2-2 | 17 | TRBV7-2 | CASSLDLSSGNTGELFF
TRBJ2-1 | 16 | TRBV27 | CASSFSAGGSYNEQFF
TRBJ2-5 | 13 | TRBV15 | CATSGVMSQGHHF
TRBJ2-7 | 12 | TRBV7-9 | CASSPQGGEQYF
TRBJ1-3 | 16 | TRBV9 | CASSPWTDRSGNTIYF
TRBJ2-6 | 13 | TRBV28 | CASSRSGANVLTF
TRBJ2-7 | 17 | TRBV4-1 | CASSQSPLADNPYEQYF
TRBJ1-1 | 12 | TRBV28 | CASSTVGRFSFF
TRBJ1-5 | 16 | TRBV6-1 | CASSEEVGQGGEPQHF
TRBJ2-5 | 16 | TRBV4-1 | CASSQESGTGIGKQYF
TRBJ1-4 | 15 | TRBV4-3 | CASSQVPGGGEKLFF
TRBJ2-7 | 15 | TRBV7-9 | CASSLLGQGTREQYF
TRBJ2-7 | 13 | TRBV28 | CASNGLEYYEQYF
TRBJ2-5 | 13 | TRBV7-2 | CASSAWGGETQYF
TRBJ1-2 | 13 | TRBV2 | CASSEGTLYGYTF
TRBJ2-7 | 13 | TRBV6-5 | CASSGREGHEQYF
TRBJ2-7 | 13 | TRBV19 | CATRPGGNYEQYF
TRBJ1-3 | 16 | TRBV6-1 | CASSEETGGSGNTIYF
TRBJ2-2 | 16 | TRBV7-2 | CASSRGLAVNTGELFF
TRBJ2-2 | 15 | TRBV27 | CASRWTSTNTGELFF
TRBJ2-5 | 15 | TRBV5-1 | CASSLGTGGQETQYF
TRBJ2-5 | 14 | TRBV19 | CASSPGLAKETQYF
TRBJ2-4 | 16 | TRBV18 | CASSPADLTGKNIQYF
TRBJ1-2 | 12 | TRBV30 | CAWSLGGGGYTF
TRBJ2-7 | 14 | TRBV4-1 | CASSPGLSSHEQYF
TRBJ2-7 | 10 | TRBV2 | CASSGQTIGF
TRBJ2-7 | 14 | TRBV27 | CASSPGTGGAEQYF
TRBJ2-7 | 15 | TRBV11-3 | CASSYSGQYGYEQYF
TRBJ2-7 | 14 | TRBV2 | CASIAGSTIPEQYF
TRBJ2-7 | 14 | TRBV5-6 | CASSFRAWDYEQYF
TRBJ1-6 | 14 | TRBV27 | CASSLVRNNSPLHF
TRBJ2-1 | 13 | TRBV19 | CASSFQHYNEQFF
TRBJ2-6 | 17 | TRBV7-6 | CASSSERGDSGANVLTF
TRBJ2-7 | 13 | TRBV6-5 | CASSPPARREQYF
TRBJ2-7 | 15 | TRBV23-1 | CASRPPLPTSYEQYF
TRBJ2-7 | 14 | TRBV28 | CASSSHTGVNEQYF
TRBJ2-7 | 13 | TRBV6-5 | CASSPYRAYEQYF
TRBJ1-1 | 16 | TRBV9 | CASSVALHQGEAEAFF
TRBJ2-4 | 16 | TRBV28 | CASSLVSGQGLNSILF
TRBJ1-5 | 19 | TRBV6-4 | CASTPRTGGILWGNQPQHF
TRBJ2-7 | 15 | TRBV5-1 | CASSLQTSGSREQYF